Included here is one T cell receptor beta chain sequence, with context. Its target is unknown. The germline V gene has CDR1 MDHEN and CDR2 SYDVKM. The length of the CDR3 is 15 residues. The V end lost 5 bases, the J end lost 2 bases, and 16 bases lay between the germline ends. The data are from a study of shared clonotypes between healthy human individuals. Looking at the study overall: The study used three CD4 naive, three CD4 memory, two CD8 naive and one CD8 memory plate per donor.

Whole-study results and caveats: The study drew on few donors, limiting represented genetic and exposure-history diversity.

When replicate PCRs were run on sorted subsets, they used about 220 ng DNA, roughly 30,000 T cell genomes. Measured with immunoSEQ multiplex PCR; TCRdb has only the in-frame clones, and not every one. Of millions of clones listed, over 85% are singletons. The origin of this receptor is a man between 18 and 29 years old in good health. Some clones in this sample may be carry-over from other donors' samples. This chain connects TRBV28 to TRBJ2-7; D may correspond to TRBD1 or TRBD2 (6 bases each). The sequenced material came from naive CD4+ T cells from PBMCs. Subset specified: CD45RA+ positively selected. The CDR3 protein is CASSPGDIRPYEQYF. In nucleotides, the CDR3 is TGTGCCAGCAGTCCGGGGGACATCAGACCCTACGAGCAGTACTTC.